This TCR beta chain was found in a study of T-cell reconstitution after alpha-beta-depleted transplantation in children. Study conclusions and caveats: The study traced high day-60 TCRbeta diversity in some patients to surviving recipient T cells and thymic progenitors. A year post-transplant, T-cell counts and diversity derived mostly from newly produced T cells.

The TCRbeta library incorporated unique molecular identifiers. Using its own MiXCR run on the PCR reads, TCRdb lists one record per CDR3 protein. This sample has under 6,000 distinct CDR3 sequences; 6% to 7.5% occur once, and the top ten carry about 2%. The CDR3 consists of 15 residues. Germline values: CDR1 SGHVS, CDR2 FQNEAQ. V lost 5 bases and J lost 4, with 15 bases in between. By proportion, this clonotype is medium-sized (0.01 to 0.1%). Its matching antigen is unknown. The receptor's source is a boy younger than two who had a stem cell transplant for SCID, so the T cells may come from the graft donor. The chain uses TRBV7-8 and TRBJ2-4; no clear D gene. This material consisted of PBMCs, mostly from graft donor cells, taken 60 days after TCRalphabeta/CD19-depleted stem cell transplant. This CDR3 is CASSPRSGPKNIQYF. Written as DNA, the CDR3 is TGTGCCAGCAGCCCCCGGTCCGGGCCGAAAAACATTCAGTACTTC.